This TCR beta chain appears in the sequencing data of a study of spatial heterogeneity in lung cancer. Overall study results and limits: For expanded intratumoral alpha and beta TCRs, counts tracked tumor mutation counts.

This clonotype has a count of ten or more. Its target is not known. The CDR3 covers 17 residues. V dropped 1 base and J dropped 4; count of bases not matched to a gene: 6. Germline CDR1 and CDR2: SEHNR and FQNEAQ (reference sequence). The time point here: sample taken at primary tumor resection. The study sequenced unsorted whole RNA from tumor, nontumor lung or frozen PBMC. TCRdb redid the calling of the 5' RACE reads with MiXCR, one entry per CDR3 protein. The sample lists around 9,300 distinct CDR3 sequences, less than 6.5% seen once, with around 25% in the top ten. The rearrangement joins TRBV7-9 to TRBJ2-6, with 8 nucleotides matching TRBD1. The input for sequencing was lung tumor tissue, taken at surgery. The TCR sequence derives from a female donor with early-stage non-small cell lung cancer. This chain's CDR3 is CASSLGAGGSGANVLTF. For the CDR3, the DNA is TGTGCCAGCAGCTTAGGAGCAGGGGGCTCCGGGGCCAACGTCCTGACTTTC.